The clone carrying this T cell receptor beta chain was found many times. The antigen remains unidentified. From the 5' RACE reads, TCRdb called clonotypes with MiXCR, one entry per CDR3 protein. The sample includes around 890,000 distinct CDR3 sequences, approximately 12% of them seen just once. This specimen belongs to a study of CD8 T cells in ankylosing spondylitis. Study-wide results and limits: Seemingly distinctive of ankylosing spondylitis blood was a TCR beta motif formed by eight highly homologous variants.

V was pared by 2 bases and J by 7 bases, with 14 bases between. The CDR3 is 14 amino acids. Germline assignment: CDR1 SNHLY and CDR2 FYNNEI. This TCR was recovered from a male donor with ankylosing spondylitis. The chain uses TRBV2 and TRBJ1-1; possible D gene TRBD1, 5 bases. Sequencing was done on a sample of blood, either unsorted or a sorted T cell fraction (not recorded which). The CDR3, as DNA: TGTGCCAGCAGTGAATTGGGGCAGTCGGTTGAAGCTTTCTTT. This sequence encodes CASSELGQSVEAFF.